This TCR beta chain was observed in a study of blood T cell repertoires in COVID-19. The repertoire was sequenced with immunoSEQ multiplex PCR; TCRdb's copy has only in-frame clones and lacks some. Among 84,000 or so clones, 75% to 85% were seen once, and the ten largest hold 15% to 20%. V dropped 3 bases and J dropped 0 bases, with 9 bases sitting between them. The germline V gene encodes CDR1 SGHTA and CDR2 FQGNSA. CDR3 size: 16 residues. Input material: peripheral blood. This TCR derives from a woman aged 80 or over with acute or convalescent COVID-19. This chain connects TRBV7-2 to TRBJ2-6; D gene uncertain. CDR3 nucleotides: TGTGCCAGCAGCTTGAGGCAGTCCTCTGGGGCCAACGTCCTGACTTTC. It is translated as CASSLRQSSGANVLTF.